Presented here are 24 T cell receptor beta chains from one specimen sequenced in a study of neoadjuvant anti-PD-1 for oral cavity cancer. Here immunoSEQ multiplex PCR was the method, and the copy in TCRdb shows in-frame clones only, minus some. This table holds 15,000 or so clones, 55% to 75% found once. Here the sequenced sample was PBMCs, taken before nivolumab (anti-PD-1) treatment. The receptor source for this set is a person aged 35-79 years with oral cavity squamous cell carcinoma.

This clone was observed a single time. This sequence joins TRBV5-1 and TRBJ2-1; D might be TRBD2 (6 bases). Trimming left V 0 bases short and J 4 bases short, with 8 bases between. Germline CDR1 SGHRS, CDR2 YFSETQ. The CDR3 spans 14 residues. CDR3 sequence: CASSLGGEYNEQFF. CDR3 DNA: TGCGCCAGCAGCTTGGGCGGGGAGTACAATGAGCAGTTCTTC.

This chain links TRBV7-2 with TRBJ2-3; no clear D. With 1 base removed from V and 1 base from J, the gap between germline ends came to 9 bases. CDR3 length: 15 residues. The germline V gene has CDR1 SGHTA and CDR2 FQGNSA. As DNA, the CDR3 is TGTGCCAGCAGCTTAGTGTACAGACGCACAGATACGCAGTATTTT. It is translated as CASSLVYRRTDTQYF.

The V gene is TRBV30, the J gene TRBJ2-7, with 8 bases aligning to TRBD2. The CDR3 runs 15 residues. The germline gives CDR1 GTSNPN, CDR2 SVGIG (reference sequence). V lost 4 bases and J lost 5; bases outside the gene matches: 13. CDR3 loop: CAWINKREYSHEQYF. The CDR3 DNA sequence: TGTGCCTGGATAAACAAGCGGGAGTACTCGCACGAGCAGTACTTC.

This clone came up once. The rearrangement links TRBV6-1 to TRBJ1-1; D is unclear. CDR3 size: 14 residues. Trimming stripped 8 bases from V and 7 bases from J, with 20 bases between. CDR1 and CDR2 (germline): MNHNS, SASEGT. The CDR3, as DNA: TGTGCCAGCTCATACGTAATCCCGGGGAATGAAGCTTTCTTT. Its translation: CASSYVIPGNEAFF.

In this sample, this clone turned up a few times. The CDR3: CASSPGGGYQPQHF. In DNA form, the CDR3 reads TGTGCCAGCAGCCCGGGGGGGGGATATCAGCCCCAGCATTTT. The chain combines TRBV11-2 with TRBJ1-5; D perhaps matches TRBD1 (5 bases). Per the germline V gene, CDR1 is SGHAT and CDR2 is FQNNGV. The CDR3 extends over 14 amino acids. With 5 bases removed from V and 5 bases from J, the gap between germline ends came to 13 bases.

The rearrangement uses TRBV15 and TRBJ1-5; 9 bases match TRBD1. With V trimmed by 5 bases and J by 4 bases, 3 bases remained unmatched. This CDR3 comprises 14 residues. The germline V gene has CDR1 LNHNV and CDR2 YYDKDF (reference sequence). The CDR3 is CATSGDRENQPQHF. CDR3 sequence (DNA): TGTGCCACCAGCGGGGACAGGGAAAATCAGCCCCAGCATTTT.

CDR3 in amino acids: CASSQFLAPATNEKLFF. CDR3 coding DNA: TGCGCCAGCAGCCAGTTTCTAGCGCCTGCAACTAATGAAAAACTGTTTTTT. The V call is TRBV4-1, the J call TRBJ1-4; no clear D. This CDR3 contains 17 residues. V lost 3 bases and J lost 0, with 14 bases in between. The germline gives CDR1 MGHRA, CDR2 YSYEKL.

The genes are TRBV4-1 and TRBJ2-7; 7 nucleotides match TRBD1. V gave up 4 bases and J gave up 7 bases; unmatched junction bases: 10. CDR1 MGHRA and CDR2 YSYEKL come from the germline V gene. The CDR3 totals 14 residues. The CDR3 coding sequence is TGCGCCAGCAGCCCCAGACAGGGATTGGAGGAGCAGTACTTC. It codes for CASSPRQGLEEQYF.

This clone was seen a handful of times. Sequence at one end of the junction differs from germline and may be a read error. The chain couples TRBV11-2 to TRBJ2-7, with 8 nucleotides matching TRBD1. Germline loops: CDR1 SGHAT, CDR2 FQNNGV. The CDR3 contains 16 residues. The CDR3 protein is CASSRLGQALSSEQYF. CDR3 DNA: TGTGCCAGCAGCCGCCTGGGACAGGCGCTTTCCTCCGAGCAGTACTTC.

V is TRBV2 and J is TRBJ2-3; TRBD2 matches at 14 bases. Germline CDR1 SNHLY, CDR2 FYNNEI. J was trimmed by 10 bases and V by 5 bases; bases with no gene match: 11. CDR3 length: 16 amino acids. The CDR3 region is CASSKQTSGGASPQYF. The CDR3 nucleotides are TGTGCCAGCAGTAAACAGACTAGCGGGGGGGCCAGTCCGCAGTATTTT. Complete variable domain (other parts from reference TRBV2 and TRBJ2-3): EPEVTQTPSHQVTQMGQEVILRCVPISNHLYFYWYRQILGQKVEFLVSFYNNEISEKSEIFDDQFSVERPDGSNFTLKIRSTKLEDSAMYFCASSKQTSGGASPQYFGPGTRLTVL.

The chain has TRBV6-6 and TRBJ2-1; no clear D gene. CDR1 MNHNY and CDR2 SVGAGI come from the germline V gene (reference sequence). Trimming left V 10 bases short and J 0 bases short, with 13 bases between. This CDR3 is 14 amino acids long. As DNA, the CDR3 is TGTGCCACCGCACACGAATCCTCCTACAATGAGCAGTTCTTC. This encodes CATAHESSYNEQFF.

Only one count was recorded for this clone. The chain uses TRBV7-2 and TRBJ2-3, with TRBD2 matching 10 bases. Trimming took 2 bases from V and 1 from J; bases not matched to a gene: 3. In germline, CDR1 is SGHTA, CDR2 FQGNSA. The CDR3 contains 16 residues. Here the CDR3 reads CASSLTGTSGTDTQYF. The CDR3 DNA sequence: TGTGCCAGCAGCTTAACCGGGACTAGCGGCACAGATACGCAGTATTTT.

The chain links TRBV10-1 to TRBJ1-5, with D unresolved. Germline assignment: CDR1 WNHNN and CDR2 SYGVQD (reference sequence). The CDR3 sequence is 16 residues long. V was cut by 11 bases and J by 0 bases, with 20 bases left in between. The CDR3 sequence is CAGNSRRETSNQPQHF. The DNA of the CDR3 is TGCGCCGGCAACAGCCGGAGGGAGACTAGCAATCAGCCCCAGCATTTT.

The chain has TRBV6-4 and TRBJ1-5, with D uncertain. The CDR3 has 13 amino acids. Germline CDR1 reads MRHNA; CDR2 reads SNTAGT. The V end lost 6 bases, the J end lost 9 bases, and 15 bases lay between the germline ends. This CDR3 reads CASSTDGGGPQHF. The CDR3 DNA reads as TGTGCCAGCAGCACGGACGGAGGAGGGCCCCAGCATTTT.

This rearrangement joins TRBV7-9 to TRBJ1-1; D remains ambiguous. Trimming took off 5 bases at V and 4 bases at J, with 14 bases between the two ends. The CDR3 is 14 amino acids. The germline V gene has CDR1 SEHNR and CDR2 FQNEAQ (reference sequence). In nucleotides, the CDR3 is TGTGCCAGCAGCCCGAGGGCCCGGAGCACTGAAGCTTTCTTT. Its translation is CASSPRARSTEAFF.

The table lists this clone with a few counts. The V gene is TRBV2, the J gene TRBJ1-2; 7 positions match TRBD1. Germline V gene data show CDR1 as SNHLY and CDR2 as FYNNEI. V lost 4 bases and J lost 7; bases outside the gene matches: 6. This CDR3 is built from 13 residues. CDR3 in DNA: TGTGCCAGCAGTGTGGGGACAGTGTCTGGCTACACCTTC. Its translation: CASSVGTVSGYTF.

The chain has TRBV9 and TRBJ2-7, with TRBD2 matching over 13 bases. V lost 4 bases and J lost 5; bases outside the gene matches: 6. Germline CDR1 is SGDLS and CDR2 is YYNGEE. The CDR3 contains 15 residues. In DNA form, the CDR3 reads TGTGCCAGCAGCCCACTAGCGGGAGGGGACCACGAGCAGTACTTC. This translates into CASSPLAGGDHEQYF.

There are a few counts of this clone. The chain has TRBV4-1 and TRBJ2-1; D unclear. The CDR3 is 15 amino acids. Germline values: CDR1 MGHRA, CDR2 YSYEKL. Trimming removed 0 bases from V and 7 bases from J, with 13 bases in between. The CDR3 DNA reads as TGCGCCAGCAGCCAAGATCGCATAGCAAGGAATGAGCAGTTCTTC. As protein: CASSQDRIARNEQFF.

The chain has TRBV6-5 and TRBJ1-4; tentative D call: TRBD1 (5 bases). Germline CDR1 reads MNHEY; CDR2 reads SVGAGI. This CDR3 has 15 amino acids. The V end lost 4 bases, the J end lost 3 bases, and 12 bases lay between the germline ends. The CDR3 is CASSSPGTANEKLFF. For the CDR3, the DNA is TGTGCCAGCAGTTCCCCCGGGACCGCTAATGAAAAACTGTTTTTT.

V is TRBV11-3 and J is TRBJ2-6; no clear D gene. V gave up 5 bases and J gave up 11 bases, with 10 bases separating them. From germline, CDR1 is SGHNT and CDR2 YENEEA. The CDR3 totals 12 residues. CDR3 region: CASSPESDVLTF. CDR3 bases: TGTGCCAGCAGCCCCGAAAGCGACGTCCTGACTTTC.

The chain links TRBV12-2 to TRBJ2-2; the D segment call TRBD1 is taken from the table without a DNA check. TRBV12-2 is a pseudogene. The CDR3 covers 23 residues. The CDR3 spells CASRQILIFLQGAATRRSGELFF. CDR3 bases: TGTGCAAGTCGCCAAATCCTAATCTTCTTACAGGGGGCGGCTACCAGGCGGTCCGGGGAGCTGTTTTTT.

V gene TRBV29-1 combines with J gene TRBJ1-1; 10 nucleotides line up with TRBD1. CDR1 is SQVTM and CDR2 is ANQGSEA in the germline V gene. V gave up 7 bases and J gave up 3 bases; unmatched junction bases: 5. The CDR3 is made up of 13 amino acids. CDR3 region: CSARDRGHTEAFF. The CDR3 nucleotides read TGCAGCGCTCGCGACAGGGGGCACACTGAAGCTTTCTTT.

This chain uses TRBV13 with TRBJ1-2; D is ambiguous. The CDR3 is made up of 13 amino acids. Germline-derived CDR1 and CDR2 are PRHDT and FYEKMQ (reference sequence). The V gene lost 0 bases and the J gene lost 6 bases, with 8 bases spanning the gap. This CDR3 reads CASSLGEGNGYTF. The CDR3 DNA follows: TGTGCCAGCAGCTTAGGAGAGGGAAATGGCTACACCTTC. Full variable domain (remainder filled in from reference TRBV13 and TRBJ1-2): AAGVIQSPRHLIKEKRETATLKCYPIPRHDTVYWYQQGPGQDPQFLISFYEKMQSDKGSIPDRFSAQQFSDYHSELNMSSLELGDSALYFCASSLGEGNGYTFGSGTRLTVV.

This chain uses TRBV13 with TRBJ2-7; D not certain. Germline V gives CDR1 PRHDT, CDR2 FYEKMQ (reference sequence). V lost 4 bases and J 3 bases, leaving 4 bases between the germline ends. This CDR3 has 11 amino acids. CDR3 protein: CASSSNYEQYF. For the CDR3, the DNA is TGTGCCAGCAGCTCGAACTACGAGCAGTACTTC.